The 21 T cell receptor beta chains given below trace back to one sample, sequenced in a study of T cell changes during pregnancy in multiple sclerosis. TCRdb's copy holds only in-frame clones and misses some; the assay was immunoSEQ multiplex PCR. The sample has tens of thousands of clones, around 92% seen once. The material was peripheral blood, obtained after pregnancy. The receptor set was obtained from a female donor with multiple sclerosis, enrolled in a pregnancy study.

The genes are TRBV18 and TRBJ2-3, with 16 nucleotides matching TRBD2. CDR3 size: 16 residues. CDR1 KGHSH and CDR2 LQKENI come from the germline V gene. J lost 4 bases, V lost 3 bases, and 1 base had no gene match. CDR3 in amino acids: CASSPGLAGGPDTQYF. CDR3 DNA: TGTGCCAGCTCACCGGGACTAGCGGGGGGGCCAGATACGCAGTATTTT.

This chain connects TRBV18 to TRBJ2-1, with 9 positions matching TRBD1. V lost 5 bases to trimming and J lost 9 bases; unmatched junction nucleotides: 8. This CDR3 is 14 amino acids long. Germline assignment: CDR1 KGHSH and CDR2 LQKENI. The CDR3 nucleotides read TGTGCCAGCTCAGACAGGACAGGGGAGGGTGAGCAGTTCTTC. Translation gives CASSDRTGEGEQFF. The full variable domain, its missing parts supplied by reference TRBV18 and TRBJ2-1, is NAGVMQNPRHLVRRRGQEARLRCSPMKGHSHVYWYRQLPEEGLKFMVYLQKENIIDESGMPKERFSAEFPKEGPSILRIQQVVRGDSAAYFCASSDRTGEGEQFFGPGTRLTVL.

This clone has just one count. One end of the junction fails to match germline, which may point to a read error. This chain connects TRBV7-9 to TRBJ1-2, with D maybe TRBD1 (5 bases). The CDR3 spans 13 residues. Germline-derived CDR1 and CDR2 are SEHNR and FQNEAQ (reference sequence). The CDR3 is CASSLSGQGKGIF. The CDR3 region has the DNA TGTGCCAGCAGCTTATCCGGACAAGGGAAAGGGATCTTC.

The chain links TRBV5-1 to TRBJ2-5, with 11 positions matching TRBD2. The germline CDR1 and CDR2 sequences are SGHRS and YFSETQ. Trimming at V came to 2 bases and at J to 2 bases, leaving 11 bases not matched to a gene. CDR3 size: 18 residues. CDR3 DNA: TGCGCCAGCAGCTTCGACCCGAGGACTAGCGGGTATCAAGAGACCCAGTACTTC. It translates to CASSFDPRTSGYQETQYF.

This chain joins TRBV7-2 and TRBJ2-1; possible D gene TRBD1, 6 bases. CDR1 and CDR2 from the germline V gene are SGHTA and FQGNSA. The CDR3 covers 15 residues. Trimming cost V 6 bases and J 0 bases, with 12 bases left between them. CDR3 region: CASRPGVSSYNEQFF. The CDR3 bases are TGTGCCAGCAGACCAGGGGTTAGCTCCTACAATGAGCAGTTCTTC.

In DNA, the CDR3 is TGTGCCACCCACGGACTCTCTGGAAACACCATATATTTT. Translated: CATHGLSGNTIYF. The rearrangement links TRBV10-3 to TRBJ1-3; D is undetermined. The CDR3 is 13 amino acids. With 10 bases removed from V and 0 bases from J, the gap between germline ends came to 10 bases. Germline lookup yields CDR1 ENHRY and CDR2 SYGVKD.

V gene TRBV9 combines with J gene TRBJ2-3; weak D call: TRBD2 (6 bases). V gave up 4 bases and J gave up 1 base, with 16 bases separating them. Germline V gene lookup returns CDR1 SGDLS and CDR2 YYNGEE. This CDR3 region has 16 residues. This CDR3 is CASSSSLAPGTDTQYF. The CDR3 DNA reads as TGTGCCAGCAGCTCCTCACTAGCACCCGGCACAGATACGCAGTATTTT.

J is TRBJ1-1 and V is TRBV4-3, with D maybe TRBD1 (5 bases). V lost 0 bases to trimming and J lost 11 bases, with 19 bases between them. The CDR3 has 15 amino acids. From germline, CDR1 is LGHNA and CDR2 YSLEER. Written as DNA, the CDR3 is TGCGCCAGCAGCCAAGATGCACAGGACCTTAGTAGCGCTTTCTTT. Translation gives CASSQDAQDLSSAFF.

The gene calls are TRBV7-9 and TRBJ2-7; TRBD1 matches at 7 bases. V was pared by 5 bases and J by 4 bases, with 8 bases of the junction left unmatched. The CDR3 is made up of 14 amino acids. From germline, CDR1 is SEHNR and CDR2 FQNEAQ (reference sequence). The CDR3 region is CASSPRQGGYEQYF. The CDR3 coding sequence is TGTGCCAGCAGCCCAAGACAGGGTGGTTACGAGCAGTACTTC.

J is TRBJ1-1 and V is TRBV9, with 8 bases that match TRBD1. V lost 1 base to trimming and J lost 1 base; unmatched junction nucleotides: 3. The CDR3 spans 15 residues. Germline V lookup: CDR1 SGDLS, CDR2 YYNGEE. CDR3 in DNA: TGTGCCAGCAGCGTAACTGGGACAGGGAACACTGAAGCTTTCTTT. This encodes CASSVTGTGNTEAFF.

This chain uses TRBV5-4 with TRBJ1-1; no clear D. Germline loops: CDR1 SGHNT, CDR2 YYREEE (reference sequence). Trimming removed 0 bases at V and 1 base at J, with 7 bases between. This CDR3 is 14 amino acids long. The DNA of the CDR3 is TGTGCCAGCAGCTTGGCCCCAGGGAACACTGAAGCTTTCTTT. Its translation is CASSLAPGNTEAFF.

The chain links TRBV9 to TRBJ2-3; 8 bases match TRBD1. This CDR3 comprises 16 residues. Germline assignment: CDR1 SGDLS and CDR2 YYNGEE. Trimming at V came to 0 bases and at J to 6 bases, leaving 9 bases not matched to a gene. As DNA, the CDR3 is TGTGCCAGCAGCGTAGCTTTGGGACAGGTGAGGGATACGCAGTATTTT. Its protein product is CASSVALGQVRDTQYF.

The chain is built from TRBV6-5 and TRBJ2-7, with 7 bases that match TRBD2. J lost 3 bases, V lost 6 bases, and 11 bases had no gene match. The CDR3 contains 15 residues. The germline gives CDR1 MNHEY, CDR2 SVGAGI. The CDR3 reads CASSPAGTTIYEQYF. DNA of the CDR3: TGTGCCAGCAGCCCAGCCGGGACTACCATCTACGAGCAGTACTTC.

This chain links TRBV5-6 with TRBJ1-2; TRBD1 agrees at 7 bases. The CDR3 is 14 amino acids. The V and J ends lost 3 bases and 8 bases, in that order; junction bases with no gene match: 10. CDR1 is SGHDT and CDR2 is YYEEEE in the germline V gene. This CDR3 is CASSSELQGVGYTF. In nucleotides, the CDR3 is TGTGCCAGCAGCTCGGAACTTCAGGGGGTCGGCTACACCTTC.

This chain uses TRBV6-5 with TRBJ1-1, with D possibly matching TRBD1 (5 bases). Germline V gene lookup returns CDR1 MNHEY and CDR2 SVGAGI. With 4 bases removed from V and 4 bases from J, the gap between germline ends came to 16 bases. The CDR3 contains 15 residues. The CDR3 is CASSSSTQGVTEAFF. The CDR3 coding sequence is TGTGCCAGCAGTTCATCGACTCAGGGTGTCACTGAAGCTTTCTTT.

This chain connects TRBV6-5 to TRBJ2-1; 7 bases match TRBD2. Germline V gene data show CDR1 as MNHEY and CDR2 as SVGAGI. J gave up 3 bases and V 6 bases, and 5 bases lay outside the gene matches. The CDR3 covers 14 residues. CDR3 loop: CASRGGIVYNEQFF. CDR3 in DNA: TGTGCCAGCAGGGGGGGGATAGTCTACAATGAGCAGTTCTTC.

This chain connects TRBV7-9 to TRBJ1-1, with TRBD1 identical over 7 bases. The CDR3 covers 15 residues. CDR1 SEHNR and CDR2 FQNEAQ come from the germline V gene (reference sequence). After removal of 0 bases from V and 4 bases from J, the junction contained 5 bases not matched to a gene. This CDR3 reads CASSLAEGAITEAFF. The DNA for the CDR3 is TGTGCCAGCAGCTTAGCGGAGGGGGCGATCACTGAAGCTTTCTTT.

The chain has TRBV5-4 and TRBJ2-1; D not certain. Trimming took 8 bases from V and 0 from J, leaving 12 bases between them. This CDR3 is built from 14 residues. CDR1 is SGHNT, CDR2 YYREEE, per germline (reference sequence). CDR3 in amino acids: CASTPESSYNEQFF. The CDR3 nucleotides are TGTGCCAGTACTCCTGAGAGCTCCTACAATGAGCAGTTCTTC.

The chain carries TRBV5-5 and TRBJ2-7, with 10 bases lining up with TRBD2. Germline values: CDR1 SGHKS, CDR2 YYEKEE (reference sequence). Germline trimming cut 6 bases from V and 6 bases from J; bases unmatched to any gene: 12. CDR3 size: 15 residues. CDR3 residues: CASIPEAGGPGEQYF. CDR3 nucleotide sequence: TGTGCCAGCATCCCCGAAGCGGGGGGGCCCGGCGAGCAGTACTTC.

J is TRBJ2-3 and V is TRBV7-8; TRBD2 agrees at 7 bases. Germline CDR1 SGHVS, CDR2 FQNEAQ. The V gene end was trimmed by 1 base and the J gene end by 4 bases; junction bases not matched to a gene: 5. The CDR3 runs 15 residues. The CDR3 sequence: CASSLGAGDADTQYF. The CDR3 nucleotides read TGTGCCAGCAGCTTAGGGGCGGGGGATGCAGATACGCAGTATTTT. Complete variable domain (other parts from reference TRBV7-8 and TRBJ2-3): GAGVSQSPRYKVAKRGQDVALRCDPISGHVSLFWYQQALGQGPEFLTYFQNEAQLDKSGLPSDRFFAERPEGSVSTLKIQRTQQEDSAVYLCASSLGAGDADTQYFGPGTRLTVL.

The gene calls are TRBV2 and TRBJ1-2; 8 bases match TRBD1. The CDR3 has 14 residues. Germline V lookup: CDR1 SNHLY, CDR2 FYNNEI. The V and J ends lost 6 bases and 4 bases, in that order; junction bases with no gene match: 7. CDR3 in amino acids: CASRTRTGFYGYTF. The CDR3 DNA reads as TGTGCCAGCAGGACCAGGACAGGGTTCTATGGCTACACCTTC.